The rows below give T cell receptor beta chains drawn from one sample of a study of blood T cell repertoires in COVID-19. Clones were sequenced by immunoSEQ multiplex PCR, and TCRdb holds only the in-frame ones, with some missing. The sample carries 70,000 to 90,000 clones, 70% to 80% recorded once. The sequenced sample was peripheral blood. The receptors derive from a human donor in a cohort sampled during active COVID-19. Both conserved end residues are part of each CDR3. D genes are given only for firm matches. The listing skips clone size in some rows; elsewhere it reads once, few, many or a size class.

v_gene: TRBV19
d_gene: TRBD1
j_gene: TRBJ1-2
abundance: .
CDR3aa: CASSPLGDRDGYTF
CDR3nt: TGTGCCAGTAGTCCGCTTGGAGACAGGGACGGCTACACCTTC

v_gene: TRBV11-2
d_gene: .
j_gene: TRBJ2-1
abundance: few
CDR3aa: CASSPRRTVYNEQFF
CDR3nt: TGTGCCAGCAGTCCGCGGAGGACAGTCTACAATGAGCAGTTCTTC

v_gene: TRBV7-6
d_gene: .
j_gene: TRBJ2-2
abundance: once
CDR3aa: CASSLARPEAGELFF
CDR3nt: TGTGCCAGCAGCTTAGCAAGACCAGAGGCCGGGGAGCTGTTTTTT

v_gene: TRBV20-1
d_gene: .
j_gene: TRBJ2-7
abundance: .
CDR3aa: CSARLVPEQYF
CDR3nt: TGCAGTGCTCGACTAGTACCCGAGCAGTACTTC

v_gene: TRBV3-1/TRBV3-2
d_gene: .
j_gene: TRBJ2-7
abundance: .
CDR3aa: CASSPPASASYEQYF
CDR3nt: TGTGCCAGCAGCCCGCCCGCTAGCGCGTCCTACGAGCAGTACTTC

v_gene: TRBV3-1/TRBV3-2
d_gene: .
j_gene: TRBJ2-5
abundance: .
CDR3aa: CASSQEAGGEETQYF
CDR3nt: TGTGCCAGCAGCCAAGAGGCCGGGGGAGAAGAGACCCAGTACTTC

v_gene: TRBV27
d_gene: .
j_gene: TRBJ2-7
abundance: .
CDR3aa: CASSLGRSSYEQYF
CDR3nt: TGTGCCAGCAGTTTGGGGCGGAGCTCCTACGAGCAGTACTTC

v_gene: TRBV18
d_gene: .
j_gene: TRBJ2-1
abundance: .
CDR3aa: CASSPPRAGSYNEQFF
CDR3nt: TGTGCCAGCTCACCACCGCGGGCAGGCTCCTACAATGAGCAGTTCTTC

v_gene: TRBV5-6
d_gene: TRBD2
j_gene: TRBJ2-1
abundance: .
CDR3aa: CASSLDNGLVYNEQFF
CDR3nt: TGTGCCAGCAGCTTGGATAACGGACTAGTCTACAATGAGCAGTTCTTC

v_gene: TRBV6-4
d_gene: TRBD2
j_gene: TRBJ2-1
abundance: .
CDR3aa: CASSRTSGVSSYNEQFF
CDR3nt: TGTGCCAGCAGTAGGACTAGCGGGGTTAGCTCCTACAATGAGCAGTTCTTC

v_gene: TRBV3-1/TRBV3-2
d_gene: TRBD2
j_gene: TRBJ2-7
abundance: .
CDR3aa: CASSQVGGEQYF
CDR3nt: TGTGCCAGCAGCCAAGTGGGGGGGGAGCAGTACTTC